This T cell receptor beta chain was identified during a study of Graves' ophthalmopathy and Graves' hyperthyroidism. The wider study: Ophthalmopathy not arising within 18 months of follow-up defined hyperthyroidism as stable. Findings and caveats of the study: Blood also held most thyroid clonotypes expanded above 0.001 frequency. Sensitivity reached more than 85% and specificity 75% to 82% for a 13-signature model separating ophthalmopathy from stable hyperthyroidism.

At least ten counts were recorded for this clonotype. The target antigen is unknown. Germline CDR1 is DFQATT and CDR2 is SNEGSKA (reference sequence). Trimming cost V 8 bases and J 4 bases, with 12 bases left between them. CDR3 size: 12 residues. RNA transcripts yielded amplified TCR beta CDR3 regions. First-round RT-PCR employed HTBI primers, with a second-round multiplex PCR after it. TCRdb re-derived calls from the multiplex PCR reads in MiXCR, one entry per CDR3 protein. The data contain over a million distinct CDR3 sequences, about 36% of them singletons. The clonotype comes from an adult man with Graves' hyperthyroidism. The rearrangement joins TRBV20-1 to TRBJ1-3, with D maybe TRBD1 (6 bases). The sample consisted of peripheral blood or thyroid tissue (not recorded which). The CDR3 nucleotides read TGCAGTACACAGGGAGCCGGAAACACCATATATTTT. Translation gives CSTQGAGNTIYF.